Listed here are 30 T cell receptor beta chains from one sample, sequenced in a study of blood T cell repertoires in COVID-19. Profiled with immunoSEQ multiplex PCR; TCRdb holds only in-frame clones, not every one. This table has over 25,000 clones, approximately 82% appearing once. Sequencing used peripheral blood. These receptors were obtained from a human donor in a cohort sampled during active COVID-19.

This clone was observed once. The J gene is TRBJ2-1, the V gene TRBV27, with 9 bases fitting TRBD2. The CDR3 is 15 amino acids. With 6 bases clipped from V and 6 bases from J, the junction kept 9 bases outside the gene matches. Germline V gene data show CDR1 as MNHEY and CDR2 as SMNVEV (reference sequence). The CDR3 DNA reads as TGTGCCAGCAGCTCCCTGGCGGGGGGGCGCAATGAGCAGTTCTTC. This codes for CASSSLAGGRNEQFF.

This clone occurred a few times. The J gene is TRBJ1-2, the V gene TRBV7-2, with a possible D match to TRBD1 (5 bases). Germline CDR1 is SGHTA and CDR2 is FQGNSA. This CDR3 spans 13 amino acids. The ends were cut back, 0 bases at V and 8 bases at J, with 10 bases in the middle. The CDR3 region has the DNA TGTGCCAGCAGCTTAGCAGGTCAGGGAGGCTACACCTTC. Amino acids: CASSLAGQGGYTF.

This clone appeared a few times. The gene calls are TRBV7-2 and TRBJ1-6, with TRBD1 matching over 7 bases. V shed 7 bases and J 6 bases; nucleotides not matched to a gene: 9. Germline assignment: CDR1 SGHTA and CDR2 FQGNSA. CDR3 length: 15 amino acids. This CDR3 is CASTREGASNSPLHF. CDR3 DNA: TGTGCCAGCACGAGAGAGGGGGCTAGTAATTCACCCCTCCACTTT.

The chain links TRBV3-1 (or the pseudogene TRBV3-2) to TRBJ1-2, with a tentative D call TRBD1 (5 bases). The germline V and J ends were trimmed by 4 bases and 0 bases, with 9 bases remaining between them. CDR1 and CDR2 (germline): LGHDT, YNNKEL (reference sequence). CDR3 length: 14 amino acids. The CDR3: CASSRGGSNYGYTF. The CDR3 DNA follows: TGTGCCAGCAGCCGTGGGGGGTCTAACTATGGCTACACCTTC.

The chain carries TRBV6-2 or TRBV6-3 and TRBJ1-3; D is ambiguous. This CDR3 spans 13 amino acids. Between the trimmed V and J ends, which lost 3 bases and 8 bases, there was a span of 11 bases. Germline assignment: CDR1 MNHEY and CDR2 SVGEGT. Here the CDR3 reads CASSYTKRDTIYF. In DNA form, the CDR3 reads TGTGCCAGCAGTTATACGAAACGGGACACCATATATTTT.

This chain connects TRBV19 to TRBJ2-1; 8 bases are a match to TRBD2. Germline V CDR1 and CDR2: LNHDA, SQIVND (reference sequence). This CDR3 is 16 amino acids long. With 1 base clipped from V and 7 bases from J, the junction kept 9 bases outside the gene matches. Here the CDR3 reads CASSIGRGGGRNEQFF. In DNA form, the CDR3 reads TGTGCCAGTAGTATAGGCAGGGGCGGGGGGAGGAATGAGCAGTTCTTC.

CDR3 in DNA: TGTGCCTGGAGCGGGGGGGGGAGAGAGACCCAGTACTTC. Protein product: CAWSGGGRETQYF. V usage is TRBV30 and J usage is TRBJ2-5; TRBD2 aligns across 8 bases. The V gene end was trimmed by 3 bases and the J gene end by 4 bases; junction bases not matched to a gene: 4. CDR1 is GTSNPN, CDR2 SVGIG, per germline (reference sequence). This CDR3 is 13 amino acids long.

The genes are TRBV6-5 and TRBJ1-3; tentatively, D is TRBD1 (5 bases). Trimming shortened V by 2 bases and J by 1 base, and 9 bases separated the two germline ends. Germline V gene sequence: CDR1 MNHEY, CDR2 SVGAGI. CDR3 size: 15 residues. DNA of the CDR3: TGTGCCAGCAGTTACGGGGGGGGATCTGGAAACACCATATATTTT. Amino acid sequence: CASSYGGGSGNTIYF.

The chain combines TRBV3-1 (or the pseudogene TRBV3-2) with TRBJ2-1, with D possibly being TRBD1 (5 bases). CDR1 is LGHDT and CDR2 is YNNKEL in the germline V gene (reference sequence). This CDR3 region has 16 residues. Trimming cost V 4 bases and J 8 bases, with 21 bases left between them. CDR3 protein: CASSLFYSFQGDEQFF. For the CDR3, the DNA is TGTGCCAGCAGCCTTTTCTACTCCTTCCAGGGCGATGAGCAGTTCTTC.

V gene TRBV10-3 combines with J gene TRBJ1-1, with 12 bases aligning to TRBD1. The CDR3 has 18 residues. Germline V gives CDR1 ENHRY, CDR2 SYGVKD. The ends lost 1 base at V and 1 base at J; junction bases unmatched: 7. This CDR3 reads CAISEYGTGGLENTEAFF. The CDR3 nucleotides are TGTGCCATCAGTGAGTATGGGACAGGGGGCTTGGAGAACACTGAAGCTTTCTTT.

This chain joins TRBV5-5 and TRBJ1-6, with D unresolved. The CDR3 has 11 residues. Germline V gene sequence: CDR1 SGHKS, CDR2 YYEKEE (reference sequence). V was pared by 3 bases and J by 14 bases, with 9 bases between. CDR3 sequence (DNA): TGTGCCAGCAGCTCCTTCTCTGCCCTCCACTTT. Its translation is CASSSFSALHF.

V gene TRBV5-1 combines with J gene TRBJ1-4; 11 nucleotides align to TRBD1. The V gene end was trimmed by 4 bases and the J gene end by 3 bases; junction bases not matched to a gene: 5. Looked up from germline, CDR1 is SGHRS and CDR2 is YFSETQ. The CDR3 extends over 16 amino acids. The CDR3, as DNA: TGCGCCAGCAGCGGACAGGGGGCGCTTGCTAATGAAAAACTGTTTTTT. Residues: CASSGQGALANEKLFF.

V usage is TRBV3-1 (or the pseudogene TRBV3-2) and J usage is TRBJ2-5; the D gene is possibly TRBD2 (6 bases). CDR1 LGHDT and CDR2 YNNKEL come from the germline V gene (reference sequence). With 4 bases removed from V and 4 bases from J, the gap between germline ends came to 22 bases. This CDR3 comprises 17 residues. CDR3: CASSRSGEEAGSETQYF. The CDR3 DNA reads TGTGCCAGCAGCCGCTCGGGGGAAGAGGCGGGGTCAGAGACCCAGTACTTC.

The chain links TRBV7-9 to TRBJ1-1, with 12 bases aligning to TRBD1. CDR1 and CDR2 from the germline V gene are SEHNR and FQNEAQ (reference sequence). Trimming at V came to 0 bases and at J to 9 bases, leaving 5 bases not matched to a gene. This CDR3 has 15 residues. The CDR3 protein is CASSLARDRGRQAFF. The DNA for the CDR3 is TGTGCCAGCAGCTTAGCGCGGGACAGGGGGCGGCAAGCTTTCTTT.

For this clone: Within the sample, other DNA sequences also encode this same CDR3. The CDR3 loop reads CASSQVQGNTEAFF. As DNA, the CDR3 is TGTGCCAGCAGCCAAGTCCAGGGGAACACTGAAGCTTTCTTT. The chain links TRBV3-1 (or the pseudogene TRBV3-2) to TRBJ1-1; the D gene is possibly TRBD1 (5 bases). There are 14 residues in the CDR3. CDR1 and CDR2 from the germline V gene are LGHDT and YNNKEL (reference sequence). Between the trimmed V and J ends, which lost 1 base and 1 base, there was a span of 7 bases.

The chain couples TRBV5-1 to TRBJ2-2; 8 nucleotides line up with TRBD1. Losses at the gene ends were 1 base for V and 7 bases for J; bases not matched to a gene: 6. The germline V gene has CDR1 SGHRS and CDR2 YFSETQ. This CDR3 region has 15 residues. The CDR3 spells CASSLRRGQNGELFF. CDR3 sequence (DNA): TGCGCCAGCAGCTTGCGCAGGGGGCAAAACGGGGAGCTGTTTTTT.

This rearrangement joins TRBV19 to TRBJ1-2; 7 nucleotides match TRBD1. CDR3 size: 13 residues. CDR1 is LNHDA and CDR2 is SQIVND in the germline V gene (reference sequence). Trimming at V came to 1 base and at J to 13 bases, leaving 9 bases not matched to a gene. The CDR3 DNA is TGTGCCAGTAGTATAGGCACGGAGGGGGCATGCACCTTC. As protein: CASSIGTEGACTF.

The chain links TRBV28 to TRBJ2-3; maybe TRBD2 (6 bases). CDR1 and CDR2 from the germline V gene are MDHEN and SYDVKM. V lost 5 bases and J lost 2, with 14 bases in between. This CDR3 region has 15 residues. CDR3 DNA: TGTGCCAGCAGTCTTAGCGGCCCACTCACAGATACGCAGTATTTT. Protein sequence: CASSLSGPLTDTQYF.

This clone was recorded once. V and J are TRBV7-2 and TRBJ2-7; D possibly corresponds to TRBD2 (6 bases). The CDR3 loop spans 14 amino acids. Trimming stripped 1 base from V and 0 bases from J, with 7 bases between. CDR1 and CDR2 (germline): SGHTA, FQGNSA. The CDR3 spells CASSLGGISYEQYF. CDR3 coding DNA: TGTGCCAGCAGCTTAGGCGGGATCTCCTACGAGCAGTACTTC.

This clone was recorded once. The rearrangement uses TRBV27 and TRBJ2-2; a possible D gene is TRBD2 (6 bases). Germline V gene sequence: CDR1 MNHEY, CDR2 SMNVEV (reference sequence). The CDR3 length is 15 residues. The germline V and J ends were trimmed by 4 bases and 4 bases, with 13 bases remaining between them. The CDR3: CASSWAGIGTGELFF. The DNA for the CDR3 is TGTGCCAGCAGTTGGGCGGGGATCGGCACCGGGGAGCTGTTTTTT.

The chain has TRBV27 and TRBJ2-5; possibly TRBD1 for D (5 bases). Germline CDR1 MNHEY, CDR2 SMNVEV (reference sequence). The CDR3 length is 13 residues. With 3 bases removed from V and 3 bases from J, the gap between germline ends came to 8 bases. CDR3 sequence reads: CASSFQGKETQYF. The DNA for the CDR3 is TGTGCCAGCAGTTTCCAGGGTAAAGAGACCCAGTACTTC.

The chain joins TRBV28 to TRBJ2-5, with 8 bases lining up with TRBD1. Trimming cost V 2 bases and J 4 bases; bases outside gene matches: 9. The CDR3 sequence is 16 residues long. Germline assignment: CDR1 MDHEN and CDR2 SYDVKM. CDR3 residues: CASSLTRGRMAETQYF. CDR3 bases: TGTGCCAGCAGTTTAACCAGGGGGCGGATGGCAGAGACCCAGTACTTC.

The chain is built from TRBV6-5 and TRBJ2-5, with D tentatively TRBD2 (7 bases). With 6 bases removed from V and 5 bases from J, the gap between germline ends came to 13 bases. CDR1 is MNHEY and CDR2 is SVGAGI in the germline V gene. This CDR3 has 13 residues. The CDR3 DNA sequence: TGTGCCAGCAGCTGGGGGGGGCGGGAGACCCAGTACTTC. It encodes CASSWGGRETQYF.

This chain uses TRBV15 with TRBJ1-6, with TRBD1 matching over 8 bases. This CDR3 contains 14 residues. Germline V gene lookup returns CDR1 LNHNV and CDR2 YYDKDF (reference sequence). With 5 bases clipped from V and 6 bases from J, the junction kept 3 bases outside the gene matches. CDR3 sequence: CATSQGAGNSPLHF. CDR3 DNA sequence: TGTGCCACCAGCCAGGGGGCTGGTAATTCACCCCTCCACTTT.

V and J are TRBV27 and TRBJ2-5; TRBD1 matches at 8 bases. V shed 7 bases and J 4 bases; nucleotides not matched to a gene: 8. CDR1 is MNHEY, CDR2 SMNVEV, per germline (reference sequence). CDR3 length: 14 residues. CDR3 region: CASTSQGAGETQYF. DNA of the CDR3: TGTGCCAGCACCTCGCAGGGGGCCGGAGAGACCCAGTACTTC.

CDR3 amino acids: CASSLDYWGQLNQPQHF. In DNA form, the CDR3 reads TGTGCCAGCAGCTTAGATTATTGGGGACAGCTCAATCAGCCCCAGCATTTT. The chain uses TRBV11-2 and TRBJ1-5, with 7 bases fitting TRBD1. Unmatched junction bases numbered 8, after V lost 0 bases and J lost 3 bases. Germline lookup yields CDR1 SGHAT and CDR2 FQNNGV. The CDR3 is 17 amino acids. Drawing the rest from reference TRBV11-2 and TRBJ1-5, the complete variable domain is EAGVAQSPRYKIIEKRQSVAFWCNPISGHATLYWYQQILGQGPKLLIQFQNNGVVDDSQLPKDRFSAERLKGVDSTLKIQPAKLEDSAVYLCASSLDYWGQLNQPQHFGDGTRLSIL.

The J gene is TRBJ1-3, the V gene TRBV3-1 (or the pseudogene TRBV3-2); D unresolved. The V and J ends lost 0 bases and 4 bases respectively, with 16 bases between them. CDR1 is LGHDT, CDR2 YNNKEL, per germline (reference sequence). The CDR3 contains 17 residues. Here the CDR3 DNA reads TGTGCCAGCAGCCAAGATGTAGGGAGAGAGGTGGGAAACACCATATATTTT. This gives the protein CASSQDVGREVGNTIYF.

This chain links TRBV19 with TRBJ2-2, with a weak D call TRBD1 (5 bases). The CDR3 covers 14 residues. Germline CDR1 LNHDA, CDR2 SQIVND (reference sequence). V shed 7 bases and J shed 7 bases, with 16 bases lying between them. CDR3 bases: TGTGCCAGTAAGCTGTCAGGGAAGAACGGGGAGCTGTTTTTT. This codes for CASKLSGKNGELFF.

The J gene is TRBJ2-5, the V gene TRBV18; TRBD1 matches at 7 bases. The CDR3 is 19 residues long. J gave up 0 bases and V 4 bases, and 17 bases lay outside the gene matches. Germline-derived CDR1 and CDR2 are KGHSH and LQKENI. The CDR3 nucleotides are TGTGCCAGCTCACAATTCGTAGACAGGGTCCTGACCTACCAAGAGACCCAGTACTTC. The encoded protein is CASSQFVDRVLTYQETQYF. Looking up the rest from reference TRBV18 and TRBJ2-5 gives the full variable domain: NAGVMQNPRHLVRRRGQEARLRCSPMKGHSHVYWYRQLPEEGLKFMVYLQKENIIDESGMPKERFSAEFPKEGPSILRIQQVVRGDSAAYFCASSQFVDRVLTYQETQYFGPGTRLLVL.

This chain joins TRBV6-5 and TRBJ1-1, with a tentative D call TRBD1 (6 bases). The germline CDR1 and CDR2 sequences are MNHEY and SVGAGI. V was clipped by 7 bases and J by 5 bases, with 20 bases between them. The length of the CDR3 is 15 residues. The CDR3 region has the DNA TGTGCCAGCACGAGGGCGGACAGACTGGGGACTGAAGCTTTCTTT. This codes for CASTRADRLGTEAFF.